This paragraph covers one TCR beta chain sequence. No cognate antigen has been identified for it. The sample holds no much larger clone one base away, and base qualities are not on file. This sample was included in a study of control samples from healthy donors and cancer patients (dated by TCRdb to 2018 to 2020). The library was prepared using the immunoSEQ multiplex PCR assay. What TCRdb holds here is the immuneACCESS table cut down to in-frame rearrangements. Part of the clones is not present; checked against another copy, under half of the missing clones reflect an unresolved V gene, and the others are unexplained. The sample data list 120,000 or so clones, and 70% to 90% of these were observed just once. The ten largest clones represent 40% of the sample. V is cut back by 2 bases and J by 0 bases, with 4 bases in the junction unmatched. The germline V gene yields SQVTM for CDR1 and ANQGSEA for CDR2. Its CDR3 holds 15 amino acids, cysteine through phenylalanine. Just the 45-base CDR3 DNA is kept, in frame starting at base 1.

The chain joins TRBV29-1 to TRBJ2-3; 8 nucleotides in the junction match TRBD2. The clonotype comes from a man in his fifties in good health. The sample consisted of blood. The base sequence is TGCAGCGTTGAAAGGGAGCGGGAGAGCACAGATACGCAGTATTTT. This translates into CSVERERESTDTQYF.